The 4 T cell receptor beta chains presented below share a single source sample, sequenced in a study of OX40 agonist ivuxolimab in advanced cancers. Clones were read by immunoSEQ multiplex PCR, and TCRdb kept only the in-frame ones, dropping some. The sample shows fewer than 40,000 clones, around 90% of them seen only once. Source: CD4+ or CD8+ T cells sorted from blood, taken in a trial of the OX40 agonist ivuxolimab. The origin of the receptors is an adult with an advanced solid tumor such as melanoma, head and neck, liver or kidney cancer.

The J gene is TRBJ2-2, the V gene TRBV10-3; D uncertain. This CDR3 comprises 13 residues. The V and J ends lost 0 bases and 7 bases respectively, with 6 bases between them. The germline gives CDR1 ENHRY, CDR2 SYGVKD. The chain's CDR3 is CAISESGVGELFF. For the CDR3, the DNA is TGTGCCATCAGTGAGTCTGGAGTCGGGGAGCTGTTTTTT.

This chain connects TRBV6-1 to TRBJ2-5, with D hard to call. The CDR3 has 11 amino acids. V shed 5 bases and J shed 2 bases, with 3 bases lying between them. The germline gives CDR1 MNHNS, CDR2 SASEGT. The CDR3 here is CASSPQETQYF. The DNA of the CDR3 is TGTGCCAGCAGTCCGCAAGAGACCCAGTACTTC.

The chain carries TRBV5-6 and TRBJ2-7, with TRBD1 matching over 8 bases. Germline V gene data show CDR1 as SGHDT and CDR2 as YYEEEE. This CDR3 has 14 residues. The ends lost 6 bases at V and 0 bases at J; junction bases unmatched: 5. The CDR3 bases are TGTGCCAGCACCGGACAGGGCTTCTCCTACGAGCAGTACTTC. This translates into CASTGQGFSYEQYF.

The genes are TRBV7-9 and TRBJ2-1; 14 positions agree with TRBD2. Per germline, CDR1 SEHNR and CDR2 FQNEAQ (reference sequence). The CDR3 runs 16 residues. Unmatched junction bases numbered 10, after V lost 5 bases and J lost 10 bases. CDR3 bases: TGTGCCAGCAGCCCCCAAGGACTAGCGGGAGGCTTGGAGCAGTTCTTC. Translating gives CASSPQGLAGGLEQFF.